This TCR beta chain was observed in a study of cytotoxic CD8 clonotypes in ibrutinib-treated CLL. Overall study context: After a median of around 70 months, some 15 patients stayed remitted and about 12 progressed; responses had been partial in around 24 and complete in 2. Study findings and constraints: Treatment saw public clonotypes, which were uncommon, either contract or stay stable.

Trimming cost V 9 bases and J 0 bases; bases outside gene matches: 4. The CDR3 totals 14 residues. The germline V gene encodes CDR1 MNHNS and CDR2 SASEGT. Cryopreserved PBMCs yielded about 2 micrograms of genomic DNA for TCR beta libraries. Depth targeted 1 in 200,000 to 1 in 1 million T cells, averaging roughly 9.7x coverage per clonotype. Generated by immunoSEQ multiplex PCR, the TCRdb table keeps only in-frame clones and is missing some. The sample has 68,000 or so clones, approximately 70% seen once; the top ten hold under 6%. Of note for this clone: Its specificity is unknown.

This sequence originates from a human donor with chronic lymphocytic leukemia. The rearrangement uses TRBV6-1 and TRBJ1-3; 8 nucleotides match TRBD1. The sample here was PBMCs, taken after 12 months of ibrutinib treatment. The CDR3 nucleotides are TGTGCCAGTGGGGACAGGAGCTCTGGAAACACCATATATTTT. This encodes CASGDRSSGNTIYF.